This TCR beta chain was obtained from a study of STAT5B mutations in CD4+ large granular lymphocyte leukemia (dated by TCRdb to the early 2020s). In the study overall: Among the healthy controls, the CDR3 'QG' motif was associated with a particular HLA allele. The TCRbeta repertoires of CD4+ T-cell large granular lymphocyte leukemia patients were compared with the TCRbeta repertoires of healthy blood donors. The purity of purified fractions was confirmed by flow cytometry on FACSCanto II or FACSVerse to exceed 95% among lymphocytes. What the study reported, not specific to this receptor: The main leukemic clonotypes were found to be private to each patient, although more than 20% of the main leukemic clonotypes were detected at low frequency in the non-leukemic repertoires of other patients. The data were not HLA-matched, and the higher clonality in CD4+ T-LGLL than in CD8+ T-LGLL could be due to the relatively small sample size. TRBV06-family usage was enriched among the top patient clones (8/27) compared with healthy controls (2/35). Compared with healthy CD4+ repertoires, CD4-sorted patient repertoires appeared more clonal, and this difference remained even after the putative leukemic clones were removed.

Sequences MRHNA (CDR1) and SNTAGT (CDR2) are obtained from the germline V gene. The CDR3 spans 13 residues, from the cysteine through the phenylalanine. Solely the CDR3 DNA is kept, with 39 bases framed from the first base. A distance of 10 bases separates the germline ends of V and J, which lose 4 bases and 7 bases respectively. The sample holds one count of this clone. Its target antigen remains unknown. The record has no base qualities; no much larger clone is one base away. TCRbeta rearrangements were sequenced from genomic DNA using the immunoSEQ assay at survey resolution. The authors processed their data as follows. In the TCR sequencing data, the lowest productive clonotype frequency that could be detected was 2.59 x 10-5. Analyses included only productive TCRbeta rearrangements, meaning complete and in-frame sequences. Clonality for each sample was calculated as Simpson clonality in the immunoSEQ Analyzer version 3.0. Clones were grouped by frequency into very rare, small, medium, large (1-20%) or hyperexpanded (>20%) categories. OLGA 1.2.3 estimated generation probabilities, VDJtools produced V-gene circos plots, VDJdb was queried for specificities, and GLIPH identified CDR3 motifs. Not all clones reach the TCRdb copy of this immuneACCESS table, which keeps in-frame sequences only. Checked studies attribute under half of the gap to unresolved V genes and leave the rest unexplained. That table supplies the V and J calls and clone size; D and trimming were determined from the DNA. In all, the sample holds about 22,000 clones, and around 79% of those were seen once. The ten most abundant clones make up about 0.42% of the sample.

The healthy control group was made up of fewer than 40 blood donors, and the Finnish Red Cross blood service supplied their buffy coats. All TCR-sequenced material derived from peripheral blood: patient blood samples and healthy donor buffy coats. Ficoll-Hypaque gradient centrifugation was used to isolate peripheral blood mononuclear cells. CD4+ cells were purified magnetically from the buffy coats of healthy controls. Genomic DNA was extracted using the Gentra Puregene Cell and Tissue kit, and a Qubit 2.0 fluorometer was used to quantify it. This chain joins TRBV6-4 to TRBJ2-2; the best D guess is TRBD2, with 6 bases matching. Material for sequencing was CD4+ T cells from blood buffy coats. The TCR sequence derives from a human donor in good health. CDR3 sequence: CASSVDGGGELFF. Read as DNA, the sequence is TGTGCCAGCAGTGTCGACGGGGGCGGGGAGCTGTTTTTT.